This T cell receptor (beta chain) was sequenced for a study of shared clonotypes between healthy human individuals. Template for every sorted-subset replicate PCR totaled about 0.2 ug DNA, some 30,000 T cell genomes. Profiled with immunoSEQ multiplex PCR; TCRdb holds only in-frame clones, not every one. This sample has some 1,100,000 clones, with 78% found just once. This clone was recorded only once. The identical CDR3 is also encoded by other nucleotide sequences in the sample. Germline CDR1 is KGHSH and CDR2 is LQKENI. The CDR3 is 12 residues long. The germline V and J ends were trimmed by 3 bases and 4 bases, with 4 bases remaining between them.

Sample: memory CD4+ T cells from PBMCs. The subset is: CD45RA-negative fraction. The chain is built from TRBV18 and TRBJ1-3; D uncertain. The sequence was collected from a man younger than 35 in good health. Some clones in this sample may be carry-over from other donors' samples. The CDR3 is CASSPPGNTIYF. CDR3 DNA: TGTGCCAGCTCACCCCCGGGAAACACCATATATTTT.